This T cell receptor (beta chain) was sequenced in a study of T cell responses to AZD1222 COVID-19 vaccine. Findings and caveats of the study: Targets within unmutated variant regions were reportedly found for nearly half of spike-specific TCRs. Breadth and depth of Spike-specific TCRs rose after two AZD1222 doses. Females made up more of the donors, who were largely white British, and clonal diversity may have come out too low.

This clone appeared a few times. The antigen is undetermined. CDR3 length: 12 residues. The germline V gene encodes CDR1 MDHEN and CDR2 SYDVKM. V lost 5 bases, J lost 4 bases, and 8 bases lay in between. TCRdb's table, derived via immunoSEQ multiplex PCR, lists solely in-frame clones and lacks some. Of over 110,000 clones listed, almost 90% are singletons. Sequencing used peripheral blood, obtained 28 days after the second AZD1222 dose. V is TRBV28 and J is TRBJ1-2; a weak D match, TRBD1 (5 bases). The sequence came from an adult who received the AZD1222 COVID-19 vaccine. The CDR3 region is CASSQGLYGYTF. The CDR3 DNA is TGTGCCAGCAGTCAGGGTCTCTATGGCTACACCTTC.